The entry below describes one T cell receptor (beta chain). The germline gene is not matched at one end of the junction; a read error may be the cause. The data stem from a study of cytomegalovirus exposure and HLA in healthy donors. The primer mix had 60 Vbeta and 13 Jbeta primers. TCRdb's table, derived via immunoSEQ multiplex PCR, lists solely in-frame clones and lacks some. This repertoire shows approximately 130,000 clones, over 70% found once; its top ten account for around 2%. Germline V gene sequence: CDR1 LNHDA, CDR2 SQIVND (reference sequence). The CDR3 consists of 14 residues. The chain couples TRBV19 to TRBJ2-7; 8 bases map to TRBD2. The source is a woman in her thirties or forties in good health and CMV-seronegative. The sample taken for sequencing was PBMCs. The CDR3 nucleotides read TGTGCCGGTAGTATGACGGGAGGGGCCTACGAGCAGTACTTC. It yields the protein CAGSMTGGAYEQYF.